This T cell receptor beta chain was captured by sequencing in a study of blood T cell repertoires in COVID-19. How the authors handled the data: Amplification from reference gene primers served as the basis for estimated nucleated cell counts. Measured with immunoSEQ multiplex PCR; TCRdb has only the in-frame clones, and not every one. D and trimming come from the DNA, and the V and J calls and clone size come from that table. The sample has about 80,000 clones, roughly 79% seen once. Germline V CDR1 and CDR2: SQVTM, ANQGSEA. This CDR3 is built from 14 residues. The germline V and J ends were trimmed by 6 bases and 1 base, with 13 bases remaining between them.

The receptor's source is a human donor in a cohort sampled during active COVID-19. V gene TRBV29-1 combines with J gene TRBJ1-3; D is perhaps TRBD1 (6 bases). Sequencing was done on a sample of peripheral blood. CDR3 sequence: CSVRGRDSGNTIYF. CDR3 sequence (DNA): TGCAGCGTGAGGGGGAGGGATTCTGGAAACACCATATATTTT.